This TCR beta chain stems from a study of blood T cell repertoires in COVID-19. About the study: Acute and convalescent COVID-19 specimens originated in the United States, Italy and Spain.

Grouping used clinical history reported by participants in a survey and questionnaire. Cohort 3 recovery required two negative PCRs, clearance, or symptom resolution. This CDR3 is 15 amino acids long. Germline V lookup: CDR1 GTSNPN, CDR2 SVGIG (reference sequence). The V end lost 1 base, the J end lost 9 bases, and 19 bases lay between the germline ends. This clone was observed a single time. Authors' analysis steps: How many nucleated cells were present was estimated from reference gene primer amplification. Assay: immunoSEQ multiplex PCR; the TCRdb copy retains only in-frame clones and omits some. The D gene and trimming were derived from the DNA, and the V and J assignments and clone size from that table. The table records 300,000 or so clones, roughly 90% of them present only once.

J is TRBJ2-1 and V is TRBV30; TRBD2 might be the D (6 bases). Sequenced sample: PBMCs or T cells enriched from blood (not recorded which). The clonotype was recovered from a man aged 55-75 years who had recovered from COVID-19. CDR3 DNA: TGTGCCTGGAGTGATAATACTAGCCCCACTACTGAGCAGTTCTTC. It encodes CAWSDNTSPTTEQFF.